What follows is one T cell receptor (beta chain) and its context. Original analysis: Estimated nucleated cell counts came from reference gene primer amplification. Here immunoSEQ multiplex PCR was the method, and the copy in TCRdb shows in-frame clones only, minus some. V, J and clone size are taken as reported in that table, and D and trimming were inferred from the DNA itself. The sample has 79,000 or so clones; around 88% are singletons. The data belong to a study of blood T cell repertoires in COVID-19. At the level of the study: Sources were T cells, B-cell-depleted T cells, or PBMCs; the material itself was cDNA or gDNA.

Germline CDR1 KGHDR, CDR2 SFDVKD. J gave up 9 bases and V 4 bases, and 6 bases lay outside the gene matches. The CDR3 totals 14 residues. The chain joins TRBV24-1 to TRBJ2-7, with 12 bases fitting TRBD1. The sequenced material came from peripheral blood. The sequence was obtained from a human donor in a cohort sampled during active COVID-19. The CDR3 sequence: CATSERDRGRAQYF. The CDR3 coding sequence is TGTGCCACCAGTGAGCGGGACAGGGGGCGAGCGCAGTACTTC.